The 26 T cell receptor beta chains below were found in one sample sequenced in a study of blood T cell repertoires in COVID-19. The assay was immunoSEQ multiplex PCR, and TCRdb's table has in-frame clones only and misses some. Of about 200,000 clones in the sample, more than 75% were seen once. The specimen sequenced was peripheral blood. These receptors came from a woman aged 80 or over with acute or convalescent COVID-19.

The gene calls are TRBV7-2 and TRBJ2-7; TRBD1 is a possible D gene (6 bases). Trimming cost V 4 bases and J 3 bases, with 16 bases left between them. CDR3 length equals 15 residues. CDR1 and CDR2 from the germline V gene are SGHTA and FQGNSA. The CDR3, as DNA: TGTGCCAGCAGCTCAAGGGGGAACCTCCTCTACGAGCAGTACTTC. This gives the protein CASSSRGNLLYEQYF.

A note on this clone: At the DNA level, this CDR3 is encoded by other sequences in the same sample as well. This chain uses TRBV7-9 with TRBJ2-7, with 10 bases that match TRBD1. J was trimmed by 1 base and V by 5 bases; bases with no gene match: 8. Looked up from germline, CDR1 is SEHNR and CDR2 is FQNEAQ (reference sequence). This CDR3 contains 16 residues. CDR3 in amino acids: CASSHPRDRGSYEQYF. The CDR3 bases are TGTGCCAGCAGCCATCCCCGGGACAGGGGATCCTACGAGCAGTACTTC. Complete variable domain (other parts from reference TRBV7-9 and TRBJ2-7): DTGVSQNPRHKITKRGQNVTFRCDPISEHNRLYWYRQTLGQGPEFLTYFQNEAQLEKSRLLSDRFSAERPKGSFSTLEIQRTEQGDSAMYLCASSHPRDRGSYEQYFGPGTRLTVT.

This clone was seen a single time. The gene calls are TRBV29-1 and TRBJ1-1; tentatively, D is TRBD1 (5 bases). Trimming took 7 bases from V and 1 from J, leaving 16 bases between them. Germline loops: CDR1 SQVTM, CDR2 ANQGSEA. This CDR3 region has 14 residues. CDR3 nucleotide sequence: TGCAGCGCCGTAAGGGGTCTTGGGAACACTGAAGCTTTCTTT. Its translation is CSAVRGLGNTEAFF.

This clone was detected a few times. The chain is built from TRBV10-1 and TRBJ2-2; TRBD2 aligns across 14 bases. Trimming took 8 bases from V and 5 from J; bases not matched to a gene: 16. Per the germline V gene, CDR1 is WNHNN and CDR2 is SYGVQD (reference sequence). CDR3 length: 19 residues. The DNA for the CDR3 is TGCGCCAGCCCCTCCGGACTAGCGGGAGGAACGGTCACAACCGGGGAGCTGTTTTTT. It translates to CASPSGLAGGTVTTGELFF.

V and J are TRBV11-3 and TRBJ2-7; 9 bases fit TRBD1. Germline lookup yields CDR1 SGHNT and CDR2 YENEEA. Trimming cost V 5 bases and J 5 bases; bases outside gene matches: 7. The CDR3 loop spans 14 amino acids. The CDR3 sequence: CASSGRDRVHEQYF. CDR3 coding DNA: TGTGCCAGCAGCGGCCGGGACAGGGTCCACGAGCAGTACTTC.

This rearrangement joins TRBV7-2 to TRBJ1-2; no reliable D call. V was pared by 0 bases and J by 3 bases, with 20 bases between. This CDR3 region has 18 residues. Germline V gene data show CDR1 as SGHTA and CDR2 as FQGNSA. In nucleotides, the CDR3 is TGTGCCAGCAGCTTAGCGTCTACTTACGTCTCAGAGGACTATGGCTACACCTTC. It specifies CASSLASTYVSEDYGYTF.

The chain uses TRBV6-4 and TRBJ1-3; D gene unclear. Germline V gene sequence: CDR1 MRHNA, CDR2 SNTAGT. V was cut by 2 bases and J by 2 bases, with 13 bases left in between. The CDR3 sequence is 16 residues long. DNA for the CDR3: TGTGCCAGCAGTGACGCGCGAGTGGGCCCTGGAAACACCATATATTTT. Its protein is CASSDARVGPGNTIYF.

The chain couples TRBV29-1 to TRBJ2-6, with D unresolved. The V gene lost 6 bases and the J gene lost 0 bases, with 3 bases spanning the gap. The germline gives CDR1 SQVTM, CDR2 ANQGSEA. The CDR3 length is 12 residues. The CDR3 spells CSVLSGANVLTF. CDR3 coding DNA: TGCAGCGTCCTCTCTGGGGCCAACGTCCTGACTTTC. Supplemented by reference TRBV29-1 and TRBJ2-6, the full variable domain reads SAVISQKPSRDICQRGTSLTIQCQVDSQVTMMFWYRQQPGQSLTLIATANQGSEATYESGFVIDKFPISRPNLTFSTLTVSNMSPEDSSIYLCSVLSGANVLTFGAGSRLTVL.

The V and J genes are TRBV6-6 and TRBJ2-7, with 9 positions matching TRBD1. The CDR3 runs 13 residues. The germline V gene encodes CDR1 MNHNY and CDR2 SVGAGI (reference sequence). Losses at the gene ends were 11 bases for V and 6 bases for J; bases not matched to a gene: 11. CDR3 amino acids: CAGGTGFMSEQYF. CDR3 nucleotide sequence: TGTGCCGGGGGGACAGGGTTTATGAGCGAGCAGTACTTC.

V usage is TRBV10-3 and J usage is TRBJ2-1; 8 nucleotides align to TRBD1. The germline gives CDR1 ENHRY, CDR2 SYGVKD. Germline trimming cut 6 bases from V and 8 bases from J; bases unmatched to any gene: 12. CDR3 length equals 15 residues. The CDR3 protein is CAISRLRTGFDEQFF. CDR3 DNA sequence: TGTGCCATCAGCCGGTTAAGGACAGGGTTTGATGAGCAGTTCTTC.

The chain is built from TRBV27 and TRBJ2-2; 13 bases map to TRBD2. Per germline, CDR1 MNHEY and CDR2 SMNVEV (reference sequence). The CDR3 is 16 residues long. V was pared by 8 bases and J by 5 bases, with 8 bases of the junction left unmatched. CDR3: CASGGLAGVWTGELFF. The CDR3 nucleotides read TGTGCCAGCGGAGGACTAGCGGGAGTATGGACCGGGGAGCTGTTTTTT.

This rearrangement joins TRBV6-5 to TRBJ1-2, with a weak D call TRBD1 (5 bases). The germline V gene encodes CDR1 MNHEY and CDR2 SVGAGI. CDR3 size: 15 residues. V gave up 6 bases and J gave up 0 bases, with 14 bases separating them. CDR3 in amino acids: CASRLTTAPNYGYTF. The CDR3 nucleotides read TGTGCCAGCAGATTAACGACAGCCCCTAACTATGGCTACACCTTC.

The chain uses TRBV5-6 and TRBJ2-1; tentative D call: TRBD2 (6 bases). The CDR3 runs to 15 residues. Trimming shortened V by 4 bases and J by 6 bases, and 17 bases separated the two germline ends. The germline CDR1 and CDR2 sequences are SGHDT and YYEEEE. In DNA, the CDR3 is TGTGCCAGCAGCCCCCGGCGTACTAGCCCCAATGAGCAGTTCTTC. It codes for CASSPRRTSPNEQFF.

The chain employs TRBV5-1 and TRBJ1-2; 7 bases are shared with TRBD1. The CDR3 extends over 14 amino acids. Germline V gene data show CDR1 as SGHRS and CDR2 as YFSETQ. Germline trimming cut 4 bases from V and 8 bases from J; bases unmatched to any gene: 11. The CDR3 here is CASSPMTGPGGYTF. CDR3 coding DNA: TGCGCCAGCAGCCCTATGACAGGGCCGGGCGGCTACACCTTC.

Only a few counts were recorded for this clone. V gene TRBV19 combines with J gene TRBJ1-5, with D tentatively TRBD1 (5 bases). Trimming removed 10 bases from V and 3 bases from J, with 13 bases in between. The germline gives CDR1 LNHDA, CDR2 SQIVND (reference sequence). The CDR3 is 13 residues long. CDR3 sequence reads: CATKGTFNQPQHF. The CDR3 coding sequence is TGTGCCACCAAAGGGACTTTCAATCAGCCCCAGCATTTT.

This clone was recorded only once. This rearrangement joins TRBV6-5 to TRBJ1-1; D is undetermined. The germline V and J ends were trimmed by 8 bases and 1 base, with 11 bases remaining between them. The CDR3 spans 13 residues. Looked up from germline, CDR1 is MNHEY and CDR2 is SVGAGI. CDR3 bases: TGTGCCAGCGTATCTCCGGGGAACACTGAAGCTTTCTTT. The encoded protein is CASVSPGNTEAFF.

V is TRBV11-2 and J is TRBJ2-5; 8 bases match TRBD1. Germline CDR1 reads SGHAT; CDR2 reads FQNNGV. This CDR3 is 14 amino acids long. The V and J ends lost 5 bases and 5 bases, in that order; junction bases with no gene match: 7. The CDR3 spells CASSKPTGVETQYF. The CDR3 DNA sequence: TGTGCCAGCAGCAAGCCGACAGGGGTGGAGACCCAGTACTTC.

The V gene is TRBV6-5, the J gene TRBJ2-3; D possibly corresponds to TRBD1 (5 bases). The CDR3 spans 13 residues. Per germline, CDR1 MNHEY and CDR2 SVGAGI. V was cut by 0 bases and J by 11 bases, with 12 bases left in between. For the CDR3, the DNA is TGTGCCAGCAGTTACTCTCAGGGTTTGTGGCAGTATTTT. Its translation is CASSYSQGLWQYF.

CDR3 bases: TGTGCCAGCAGCCGGACAGGCCGGAGCGGAAACACCATATATTTT. Translation: CASSRTGRSGNTIYF. The chain couples TRBV28 to TRBJ1-3, with 7 bases matching TRBD1. V lost 6 bases to trimming and J lost 4 bases; unmatched junction nucleotides: 9. Germline-derived CDR1 and CDR2 are MDHEN and SYDVKM. This CDR3 has 15 amino acids.

The rearrangement uses TRBV10-3 and TRBJ2-3, with D hard to call. The germline CDR1 and CDR2 sequences are ENHRY and SYGVKD. The CDR3 has 12 amino acids. Trimming pared 2 bases from V and 2 bases from J, leaving 2 bases between. CDR3 sequence reads: CAISELTDTQYF. As DNA, the CDR3 is TGTGCCATCAGTGAGCTCACAGATACGCAGTATTTT.

This chain connects TRBV11-1 to TRBJ2-5, with D possibly being TRBD1 (6 bases). The CDR3 sequence is 12 residues long. Germline assignment: CDR1 SGHAT and CDR2 FQDESV (reference sequence). V lost 5 bases, J lost 5 bases, and 9 bases lay in between. CDR3 in amino acids: CASSPRGETQYF. The CDR3 region has the DNA TGTGCCAGCAGCCCGAGGGGGGAGACCCAGTACTTC.

The chain joins TRBV5-5 to TRBJ1-2; no clear D gene. The CDR3 sequence is 13 residues long. Looked up from germline, CDR1 is SGHKS and CDR2 is YYEKEE (reference sequence). V lost 1 base to trimming and J lost 2 bases, with 6 bases between them. In nucleotides, the CDR3 is TGTGCCAGCAGCTTGCTCGGGAACTATGGCTACACCTTC. This codes for CASSLLGNYGYTF.

J is TRBJ2-4 and V is TRBV29-1; D perhaps matches TRBD2 (6 bases). The CDR3 consists of 12 residues. From germline, CDR1 is SQVTM and CDR2 ANQGSEA. V lost 7 bases and J lost 9, with 16 bases in between. DNA of the CDR3: TGCAGCGGTAGGAGGCTGGGGGGCATTCAGTACTTC. Amino acid sequence: CSGRRLGGIQYF. The full variable domain, rest sourced from reference TRBV29-1 and TRBJ2-4, is SAVISQKPSRDICQRGTSLTIQCQVDSQVTMMFWYRQQPGQSLTLIATANQGSEATYESGFVIDKFPISRPNLTFSTLTVSNMSPEDSSIYLCSGRRLGGIQYFGAGTRLSVL.

The J gene is TRBJ2-4, the V gene TRBV5-1, with D perhaps TRBD2 (6 bases). This CDR3 has 14 residues. The germline gives CDR1 SGHRS, CDR2 YFSETQ. Trimming left V 3 bases short and J 12 bases short, with 19 bases between. This CDR3 reads CASSSPGAGLTQYF. DNA of the CDR3: TGCGCCAGCAGCTCCCCCGGTGCGGGATTGACTCAGTACTTC.

The chain combines TRBV18 with TRBJ1-5, with 8 bases that match TRBD1. Germline CDR1 reads KGHSH; CDR2 reads LQKENI. The junction had 12 bases not matched to a gene; V was cut back by 3 bases and J by 2 bases. CDR3 size: 18 residues. The CDR3 is CASSPGRTGPYGNQPQHF. CDR3 bases: TGTGCCAGCTCACCGGGGCGGACAGGGCCTTATGGCAATCAGCCCCAGCATTTT.

The chain links TRBV7-9 to TRBJ1-3; perhaps TRBD1 as D (5 bases). V gave up 6 bases and J gave up 4 bases, with 10 bases separating them. This CDR3 has 13 amino acids. Germline V lookup: CDR1 SEHNR, CDR2 FQNEAQ (reference sequence). In DNA form, the CDR3 reads TGTGCCAGCAGACCCACAGGAGGAAACACCATATATTTT. Its translation: CASRPTGGNTIYF.